What follows describes a single TCR beta chain. Other DNA sequences in this specimen translate into the identical CDR3. With 1 base removed from V and 6 bases from J, the gap between germline ends came to 8 bases. Looked up from germline, CDR1 is SGDLS and CDR2 is YYNGEE. The CDR3 sequence is 13 residues long. The data belong to a study of blood T cell repertoires in COVID-19. Study overall: Sources were T cells, B-cell-depleted T cells, or PBMCs; the material itself was cDNA or gDNA.

Clinical history as reported by participants underpinned cohort assignment. Cohort 3 donors counted as recovered after two negative PCRs, clearance, or resolved symptoms. Sequenced by immunoSEQ multiplex PCR; TCRdb stores in-frame clones only, minus some. This table has a few hundred thousand clones, more than 65% appearing once. The TCR originated in a man between 50 and 59 years old who had recovered from COVID-19. The genes are TRBV9 and TRBJ2-1, with D hard to call. Sequenced input: PBMCs or T cells enriched from blood (not recorded which). Here the CDR3 reads CASSVNSGNEQFF. CDR3 bases: TGTGCCAGCAGCGTAAATTCGGGCAATGAGCAGTTCTTC. Supplemented by reference TRBV9 and TRBJ2-1, the full variable domain reads DSGVTQTPKHLITATGQRVTLRCSPRSGDLSVYWYQQSLDQGLQFLIQYYNGEERAKGNILERFSAQQFPDLHSELNLSSLELGDSALYFCASSVNSGNEQFFGPGTRLTVL.